Below are 9 T cell receptor beta chains sequenced from a single sample in a study of response to subunit inactivated influenza vaccine. TCRdb reanalysed the RT-PCR reads using MiXCR and keeps one entry per CDR3 protein. This table has about 540,000 distinct CDR3 sequences, 20% to 25% appearing once. These same records also appear under a second study, on T cells expressing NK-cell markers. That investigation notes: The cDNA for TCR beta came from 5'RACE template switching with UMIs.

The sequencing here drew on CD4+ T cells sorted from PBMCs, taken 11 to 12 days after vaccination. Receptors were obtained from a man aged 45-65 years who received an inactivated influenza vaccine.

This clonotype turned up a few times. V usage is TRBV3-1 and J usage is TRBJ2-1; 8 nucleotides agree with TRBD2. Germline values: CDR1 LGHDT, CDR2 YNNKEL (reference sequence). J was trimmed by 7 bases and V by 4 bases; bases with no gene match: 12. This CDR3 spans 16 amino acids. Here the CDR3 DNA reads TGTGCCAGCAGCCGAGGGCGGATAGCGGGACGGAATGAGCAGTTCTTC. It translates to CASSRGRIAGRNEQFF.

The rearrangement joins TRBV11-2 to TRBJ1-5, with no clear D. CDR1 and CDR2 from the germline V gene are SGHAT and FQNNGV. The CDR3 spans 12 residues. Deletions cut 4 bases from V and 3 bases from J, with 4 bases between. In DNA, the CDR3 is TGTGCCAGCAGCTCTCACAATCAGCCCCAGCATTTT. As protein: CASSSHNQPQHF.

With regard to this clonotype: One end of the junction varies from germline; a read error may be responsible. This CDR3 is CAWSKNEQLF. The DNA for the CDR3 is TGTGCCTGGAGTAAAAATGAGCAGCTCTTC. The V call is TRBV30, the J call TRBJ2-1, with D uncertain. Germline V gene sequence: CDR1 GTSNPN, CDR2 SVGIG (reference sequence). The CDR3 length is 10 residues.

Only a few counts were recorded for this clonotype. This chain links TRBV7-9 with TRBJ2-5; TRBD2 matches 9 bases. The V gene end was trimmed by 0 bases and the J gene end by 1 base; junction bases not matched to a gene: 3. Germline-derived CDR1 and CDR2 are SEHNR and FQNEAQ (reference sequence). The CDR3 runs 16 residues. Here the CDR3 reads CASSLAGLAFQETQYF. For the CDR3, the DNA is TGTGCCAGCAGCTTAGCGGGACTAGCTTTCCAAGAGACCCAGTACTTC.

This clonotype was counted between two and nine times. This sequence joins TRBV29-1 and TRBJ2-2, with a weak D call TRBD2 (6 bases). The CDR3 extends over 15 amino acids. The germline V and J ends were trimmed by 5 bases and 4 bases, with 17 bases remaining between them. CDR1 is SQVTM, CDR2 ANQGSEA, per germline. The CDR3: CSVRGGPSTTGELFF. The CDR3 nucleotides read TGCAGCGTTCGAGGAGGGCCCTCTACCACCGGGGAGCTGTTTTTT.

J is TRBJ2-2 and V is TRBV20-1; the match to TRBD1 covers 7 bases. With 4 bases clipped from V and 2 bases from J, the junction kept 4 bases outside the gene matches. The germline gives CDR1 DFQATT, CDR2 SNEGSKA (reference sequence). The CDR3 sequence is 14 residues long. The CDR3 region is CSAMDRRNTGELFF. CDR3 DNA: TGCAGTGCTATGGACAGGAGAAACACCGGGGAGCTGTTTTTT.

This clonotype was detected a few times. The J gene is TRBJ2-1, the V gene TRBV27; 8 bases match TRBD1. Germline V lookup: CDR1 MNHEY, CDR2 SMNVEV (reference sequence). V was pared by 6 bases and J by 3 bases, with 7 bases of the junction left unmatched. The CDR3 totals 15 residues. This chain's CDR3 is CASSQRTGLYNEQFF. The DNA for the CDR3 is TGTGCCAGCAGCCAACGGACAGGGCTCTACAATGAGCAGTTCTTC.

The V gene is TRBV5-1, the J gene TRBJ2-7; 8 nucleotides match TRBD1. V was clipped by 5 bases and J by 3 bases; unmatched bases: 13. CDR1 is SGHRS, CDR2 YFSETQ, per germline. The CDR3 is made up of 16 amino acids. CDR3 residues: CASRSTPGQARYEQYF. DNA for the CDR3: TGCGCCAGCAGATCTACTCCGGGACAGGCCCGCTACGAGCAGTACTTC.

V usage is TRBV4-3 and J usage is TRBJ2-3, with D perhaps TRBD1 (5 bases). V was pared by 2 bases and J by 0 bases, with 9 bases between. This CDR3 is 15 amino acids long. Per germline, CDR1 LGHNA and CDR2 YSLEER. DNA of the CDR3: TGCGCCAGCAGCCAAAACAGGTTGAGCACAGATACGCAGTATTTT. Its translation: CASSQNRLSTDTQYF.